This T cell receptor (beta chain) was sequenced in a study of Ad26.COV2.S vaccination and SARS-CoV-2 variants (dated by TCRdb to the early 2020s). With respect to the entire study: Donors in the vaccine arm were drawn from COV1001, a phase I-IIa trial of Ad26.COV2.S in healthy adults that was multicentre, randomized, double-blind and placebo-controlled. Ad26.COV2.S was given intramuscularly at 5x10^10 or 1x10^11 viral particles, as a single shot or as two shots 56 days apart. Investigators remained blinded to trial group allocation during experiments and outcome assessment. Trial participants were randomized into five groups of five: low-dose or high-dose Ad26.COV2.S given once or twice, or placebo on both occasions. The TCR-sequenced set comprised approximately 30 samples: about 19 Ad26.COV2.S vaccine recipients, 5 placebo recipients and 8 SARS-CoV-2 convalescent individuals. The specificity and breadth of SARS-CoV-2-reactive T cell receptors after Ad26.COV2.S vaccination were assessed by TCRbeta repertoire sequencing. Broader findings and caveats from the paper: Higher spike-specific TCR breadth was observed in Ad26.COV2.S recipients than in placebo recipients (P = 0.0014). The study lacked the statistical power to compare responses across vaccine doses or regimens. Comparable non-spike TCR breadth was observed between vaccine and placebo recipients, consistent with only spike being contained in the vaccine. After vaccination, substantial breadth of spike-specific CD8+ and CD4+ T cell responses was reported. According to the authors, total T cell responses may have been underestimated by the TCR breadth and depth analyses.

The label giving this sample's treatment or condition can be read as: some 20 received Ad26.COV2.S at low or high dose, single or two shots; 5 received placebo; per-sample allocation not given. Repertoires of vaccine and placebo recipients were sequenced from samples collected on day 63 after the first injection. In Cohort 1b, 25 to 30 adults aged 18-55 years were enrolled at a single site in Boston, USA, between 29 July and 7 August 2020. As a vaccine, Ad26.COV2.S was a replication-incompetent adenovirus type 26 vector that expressed a prefusion-stabilized SARS-CoV-2 spike protein derived from the original Wuhan strain. The immunoSEQ Assay was the method used to sequence TCRbeta CDR3 regions. After extraction, genomic DNA underwent amplification by bias-controlled multiplex PCR, followed by high-throughput sequencing. On the study's bioinformatics: To quantify the absolute abundance of each unique TCRbeta CDR3 region, sequences were collapsed and filtered. T cell fraction was estimated by normalization of TCRbeta template counts to usable DNA, with usable DNA being measured through amplification of reference genes present in all nucleated cells. Repertoire TCRs were annotated as SARS-CoV-2-specific when V gene, CDR3 amino acid sequence and J gene were exactly matched to a known reactive TCR set. The reference SARS-CoV-2 TCR set was obtained from MIRA and was filtered for enrichment in COVID-19-positive ImmuneCODE repertoires, whereby public or cross-reactive TCRs were removed. Using the MIRA antigens, annotated TCRs were further analysed by specific ORF or by position within an ORF. Breadth was defined as the number of annotated unique rearrangements divided by the total number of unique productive rearrangements, and depth was defined as the summed frequency of the annotated unique rearrangements. Two-sided Wilcoxon rank-sum tests were applied when comparing TCR breadth between groups. In its TCRdb copy, this immuneACCESS table keeps in-frame sequences only and misses some clones. Where compared with another copy, unresolved V genes explain less than half of these, and the others have no known cause. V, J and clone size are taken as reported in that table, and D and trimming were inferred from the DNA itself. This sample is represented by some 250,000 clones; around nine tenths of them were singletons. In total, the top ten clones hold roughly 10% of the sample.

A remark on this clone: Its antigen remains undetermined. Per-nucleotide qualities are absent, and no much larger clonotype sits a single base away.

Sequences SGDLS (CDR1) and YYNGEE (CDR2) are obtained from the germline V gene. Counted from cysteine to phenylalanine, this CDR3 has 13 amino acids. Only CDR3 DNA remains: 39 bases, in frame from the first base. V lost 0 bases and J lost 7 bases; the stretch between them is 11 bases long. Sequencing used peripheral blood, obtained in a trial of Ad26.COV2.S vaccine versus placebo. This receptor was identified in a person between 18 and 59 years old who received the Ad26.COV2.S COVID-19 vaccine or a placebo. The chain joins TRBV9 to TRBJ2-7; possibly the D gene is TRBD1, per 6 matching bases. The CDR3 here reads CASSVVPGEEQYF. The nucleotides are TGTGCCAGCAGCGTAGTGCCAGGGGAGGAGCAGTACTTC.